This T cell receptor beta chain was retrieved from a study of blood T cells in healthy people across ages. A sample-barcoded 5' primer and a J-beta primer mix were used in a second PCR of roughly 7 to 12 cycles. The template-switch adaptor, which had 12 random nucleotides, put a tag on each cDNA molecule. Each of the samples gave a minimum of 2.5 million paired-end reads that contained CDR3. MiXCR, applied by TCRdb to the 5' RACE reads, yields one record per CDR3 protein. The table has about 930,000 distinct CDR3 sequences, about 29% seen once. These data were likewise used in another study, on T cells of mothers and their children.

The receptor comes from a woman aged 40 to 55 in good health. The specimen was blood.

CDR3 residues: CASSLLPGTDYGNQPQHF. CDR3 in DNA: TGCGCCAGCAGCTTATTACCAGGGACAGATTATGGCAATCAGCCCCAGCATTTT. The chain employs TRBV5-1 and TRBJ1-5, with 7 bases lining up with TRBD1. Germline V gene sequence: CDR1 SGHRS, CDR2 YFSETQ. The CDR3 spans 18 residues. Trimming cost V 2 bases and J 2 bases; bases outside gene matches: 13.